This T cell receptor (beta chain) was sequenced for a study of blood T cell repertoires in COVID-19. As for the study in general: PBMCs, B-cell-depleted T cells, or T cells were the source of the cDNA or gDNA that made up the material.

Germline-derived CDR1 and CDR2 are MNHEY and SVGAGI. The CDR3 covers 15 residues. V gave up 4 bases and J gave up 2 bases; unmatched junction bases: 5. Per the authors' pipeline: Quantification of nucleated cells was approximated via reference gene primer amplification. Sequencing was performed with immunoSEQ multiplex PCR; in TCRdb, only in-frame clones are kept and a portion is missing. D and trimming were read from the DNA, whereas the V and J calls and clone size are those reported in that table. The sample contains around 200,000 clones, around nine tenths of which appear only once. The sequence was collected from a woman between 18 and 29 years old who had recovered from COVID-19. Sequenced input: peripheral blood. V and J are TRBV6-5 and TRBJ2-1; TRBD2 aligns across 7 bases. The CDR3 sequence is CASSLGSGAYNEQFF. The CDR3 DNA reads as TGTGCCAGCAGTTTAGGAAGCGGGGCCTACAATGAGCAGTTCTTC.